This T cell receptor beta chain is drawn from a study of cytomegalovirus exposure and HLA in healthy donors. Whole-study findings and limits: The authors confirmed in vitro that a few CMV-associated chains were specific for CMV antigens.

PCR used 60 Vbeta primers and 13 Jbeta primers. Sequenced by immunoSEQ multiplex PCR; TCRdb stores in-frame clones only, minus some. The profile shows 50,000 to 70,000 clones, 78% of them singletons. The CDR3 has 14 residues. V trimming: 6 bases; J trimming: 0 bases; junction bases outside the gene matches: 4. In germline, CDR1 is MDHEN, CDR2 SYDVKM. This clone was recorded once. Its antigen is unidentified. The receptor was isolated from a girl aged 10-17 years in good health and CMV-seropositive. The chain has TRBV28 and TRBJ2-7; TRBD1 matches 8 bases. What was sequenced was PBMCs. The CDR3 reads CASSPGTGSYEQYF. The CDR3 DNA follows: TGTGCCAGCAGCCCCGGGACAGGCTCCTACGAGCAGTACTTC.